The 27 T cell receptor beta chains below all came from one sample that was sequenced in a study of T cell repertoires in ileal Crohn's disease. Data came from immunoSEQ multiplex PCR; TCRdb stores just in-frame clones and leaves some out. The table lists a few thousand clones, about four fifths of them singletons. The source material was ileal tissue. The receptors shown here come from an adult with Crohn's disease.

The rearrangement uses TRBV30 and TRBJ2-5; TRBD1 is a possible D gene (6 bases). V lost 0 bases, J lost 1 base, and 12 bases lay in between. CDR3 length equals 15 residues. Germline CDR1 reads GTSNPN; CDR2 reads SVGIG (reference sequence). DNA for the CDR3: TGTGCCTGGAGTGTGCAGGGGCAAACCCAAGAGACCCAGTACTTC. The encoded protein is CAWSVQGQTQETQYF.

A few counts support this clone. Other nucleotide sequences in the sample specify the same CDR3. This rearrangement joins TRBV29-1 to TRBJ2-3; D call uncertain. This CDR3 contains 11 residues. V was clipped by 6 bases and J by 2 bases, with 6 bases between them. The germline V gene encodes CDR1 SQVTM and CDR2 ANQGSEA. In DNA, the CDR3 is TGCAGCGTCGACATCACAGATACGCAGTATTTT. Its protein product is CSVDITDTQYF.

V gene TRBV5-3 combines with J gene TRBJ1-2, with 9 bases fitting TRBD1. TRBV5-3 is identified as an open reading frame with a role that is uncertain. Trimming cost V 1 base and J 6 bases; bases outside gene matches: 1. The CDR3 covers 13 residues. CDR3 region: CARSLTGGHGYTF. DNA of the CDR3: TGTGCCAGAAGCTTGACAGGGGGCCATGGCTACACCTTC.

The chain joins TRBV14 to TRBJ1-1; a possible D gene is TRBD1 (6 bases). Germline assignment: CDR1 SGHDN and CDR2 FVKESK. The CDR3 is made up of 13 amino acids. V was clipped by 10 bases and J by 5 bases, with 17 bases between them. CDR3 in amino acids: CATRPGGRTEAFF. The CDR3 region has the DNA TGTGCCACCCGACCGGGGGGCAGGACTGAAGCTTTCTTT.

J is TRBJ1-5 and V is TRBV10-2; no clear D. V lost 4 bases to trimming and J lost 3 bases, with 13 bases between them. Germline lookup yields CDR1 WSHSY and CDR2 SAAADI. The length of the CDR3 is 15 residues. The CDR3 sequence: CASSASDWNNQPQHF. The CDR3 DNA reads as TGCGCCAGCAGTGCCTCTGACTGGAACAATCAGCCCCAGCATTTT.

This chain joins TRBV9 and TRBJ1-6; 11 nucleotides match TRBD1. CDR1 is SGDLS and CDR2 is YYNGEE in the germline V gene. The CDR3 has 15 residues. The V and J ends lost 4 bases and 9 bases, in that order; junction bases with no gene match: 6. The CDR3 coding sequence is TGTGCCAGCAGCAGGACCGGGACAGGGGGTTCACCCCTCCACTTT. Residues: CASSRTGTGGSPLHF.

The chain uses TRBV27 and TRBJ1-6; 9 bases align to TRBD1. V dropped 5 bases and J dropped 10; count of bases not matched to a gene: 9. The CDR3 length is 15 residues. Per the germline V gene, CDR1 is MNHEY and CDR2 is SMNVEV (reference sequence). The CDR3 bases are TGTGCCAGCAGTGCAGGGACAGGGTCTAGGTCACCCCTCCACTTT. This codes for CASSAGTGSRSPLHF.

This chain links TRBV11-2 with TRBJ2-7, with D possibly matching TRBD1 (6 bases). The CDR3 loop spans 14 amino acids. Germline V lookup: CDR1 SGHAT, CDR2 FQNNGV. V was pared by 5 bases and J by 1 base, with 12 bases between. The CDR3 DNA follows: TGTGCCAGCAGCACGTCAACAGGGTCCTACGAGCAGTACTTC. Amino acid sequence: CASSTSTGSYEQYF.

J is TRBJ1-1 and V is TRBV2, with D possibly matching TRBD1 (6 bases). The germline V and J ends were trimmed by 6 bases and 0 bases, with 8 bases remaining between them. The CDR3 extends over 13 amino acids. The germline V gene encodes CDR1 SNHLY and CDR2 FYNNEI. The CDR3 here is CASRGTLNTEAFF. In nucleotides, the CDR3 is TGTGCCAGCAGAGGGACATTGAACACTGAAGCTTTCTTT.

V is TRBV7-6 and J is TRBJ2-6; D is unresolved. CDR1 and CDR2 from the germline V gene are SGHVS and FNYEAQ. The CDR3 spans 18 residues. The ends were cut back, 5 bases at V and 5 bases at J, with 22 bases in the middle. The CDR3 is CASSAIRDSQSRANVLTF. CDR3 nucleotides: TGTGCCAGCAGCGCTATTCGTGACTCACAAAGTCGGGCCAACGTCCTGACTTTC.

The chain links TRBV7-2 to TRBJ2-1; D perhaps matches TRBD2 (7 bases). Germline-derived CDR1 and CDR2 are SGHTA and FQGNSA. CDR3 length: 17 residues. V was shortened by 1 base and J by 7 bases, with 20 bases between the two germline ends. DNA of the CDR3: TGTGCCAGCAGCTTAGGTATGTGGAGGGGGGGCCGAAATGAGCAGTTCTTC. It translates to CASSLGMWRGGRNEQFF.

The chain couples TRBV6-5 to TRBJ1-3; D ambiguous. Germline-derived CDR1 and CDR2 are MNHEY and SVGAGI. CDR3 length: 15 residues. V lost 0 bases and J 0 bases, leaving 6 bases between the germline ends. This CDR3 is CASSYSSGSGNTIYF. CDR3 nucleotide sequence: TGTGCCAGCAGTTACTCGAGCGGCTCTGGAAACACCATATATTTT.

The CDR3 reads CAWSSRGGMEQFF. CDR3 nucleotides: TGTGCCTGGAGTTCCCGGGGGGGCATGGAGCAGTTCTTC. The genes are TRBV30 and TRBJ2-1; 8 bases map to TRBD2. Trimming at V came to 2 bases and at J to 10 bases, leaving 7 bases not matched to a gene. Germline V gene sequence: CDR1 GTSNPN, CDR2 SVGIG (reference sequence). CDR3 length: 13 amino acids.

This clone was seen once. V is TRBV19 and J is TRBJ1-6, with 9 positions matching TRBD1. The germline gives CDR1 LNHDA, CDR2 SQIVND (reference sequence). The CDR3 sequence is 16 residues long. The trim removed 5 bases at V and 9 bases at J, leaving 11 bases unmatched. Here the CDR3 reads CASSRGVETGGSPLHF. CDR3 nucleotide sequence: TGTGCCAGTAGTCGGGGGGTCGAGACAGGGGGTTCACCCCTCCACTTT.

The chain joins TRBV5-5 to TRBJ1-2; 10 positions agree with TRBD1. This CDR3 is built from 14 residues. The trim removed 4 bases at V and 7 bases at J, leaving 7 bases unmatched. Germline CDR1 SGHKS, CDR2 YYEKEE (reference sequence). CDR3 region: CASSRTGGVAGYTF. The DNA of the CDR3 is TGTGCCAGCAGCAGGACAGGGGGTGTCGCTGGCTACACCTTC. The whole variable domain, filled in from reference TRBV5-5 and TRBJ1-2, reads DAGVTQSPTHLIKTRGQQVTLRCSPISGHKSVSWYQQVLGQGPQFIFQYYEKEERGRGNFPDRFSARQFPNYSSELNVNALLLGDSALYLCASSRTGGVAGYTFGSGTRLTVV.

The rearrangement joins TRBV10-2 to TRBJ1-1, with D tentatively TRBD1 (5 bases). Per the germline V gene, CDR1 is WSHSY and CDR2 is SAAADI. The ends were cut back, 5 bases at V and 4 bases at J, with 11 bases in the middle. The length of the CDR3 is 13 residues. The CDR3 sequence is CASSPSQGTEAFF. CDR3 bases: TGCGCCAGCAGTCCCTCTCAGGGCACTGAAGCTTTCTTT.

The chain joins TRBV5-1 to TRBJ2-2; no reliable D call. V gave up 0 bases and J gave up 1 base, with 4 bases separating them. This CDR3 has 14 amino acids. CDR1 is SGHRS and CDR2 is YFSETQ in the germline V gene. CDR3 loop: CASSLAVNTGELFF. The CDR3 DNA is TGCGCCAGCAGCTTGGCCGTGAACACCGGGGAGCTGTTTTTT. Complete variable domain (other parts from reference TRBV5-1 and TRBJ2-2): KAGVTQTPRYLIKTRGQQVTLSCSPISGHRSVSWYQQTPGQGLQFLFEYFSETQRNKGNFPGRFSGRQFSNSRSEMNVSTLELGDSALYLCASSLAVNTGELFFGEGSRLTVL.

This clone was detected only a few times. The chain links TRBV5-4 to TRBJ2-5, with TRBD2 matching over 11 bases. The germline V gene encodes CDR1 SGHNT and CDR2 YYREEE (reference sequence). V was clipped by 5 bases and J by 2 bases; unmatched bases: 11. The CDR3 sequence is 17 residues long. The chain's CDR3 is CASSQGGGLAVQETQYF. The CDR3 nucleotides read TGTGCCAGCAGTCAGGGGGGGGGACTAGCGGTTCAAGAGACCCAGTACTTC.

The chain recombines TRBV27 with TRBJ1-6; tentative D call: TRBD1 (6 bases). Germline V gives CDR1 MNHEY, CDR2 SMNVEV (reference sequence). The CDR3 is 13 residues long. Trimming left V 6 bases short and J 7 bases short, with 10 bases between. CDR3 loop: CASRPDRNSPLHF. The CDR3 DNA reads TGTGCCAGCAGGCCTGACAGGAATTCACCCCTCCACTTT.

On this clone itself: This sample includes further DNA sequences coding for the same CDR3. The chain is built from TRBV7-8 and TRBJ2-2, with D possibly matching TRBD1 (6 bases). The V end lost 0 bases, the J end lost 0 bases, and 8 bases lay between the germline ends. The CDR3 contains 16 residues. Germline V gives CDR1 SGHVS, CDR2 FQNEAQ. CDR3 loop: CASSLAGASNTGELFF. In nucleotides, the CDR3 is TGTGCCAGCAGCTTAGCGGGGGCCTCGAACACCGGGGAGCTGTTTTTT.

This clone was seen more than once but under ten times. The chain combines TRBV18 with TRBJ1-1, with 8 bases fitting TRBD1. The CDR3 totals 15 residues. Germline assignment: CDR1 KGHSH and CDR2 LQKENI. The ends lost 8 bases at V and 6 bases at J; junction bases unmatched: 14. In DNA, the CDR3 is TGTGCCAGCCAAAAAGATCAGGGGGCGCTGGCTGAAGCTTTCTTT. Its protein is CASQKDQGALAEAFF.

V gene TRBV5-1 combines with J gene TRBJ2-7; TRBD2 matches 8 bases. Germline V gene lookup returns CDR1 SGHRS and CDR2 YFSETQ. The CDR3 consists of 17 residues. V was pared by 4 bases and J by 0 bases, with 12 bases of the junction left unmatched. In nucleotides, the CDR3 is TGCGCCAGCAGCGGGTCCAGCGGGGGCCTCAGCTCCTACGAGCAGTACTTC. This translates into CASSGSSGGLSSYEQYF.

The V gene is TRBV5-5, the J gene TRBJ2-1; TRBD2 matches 8 bases. The V gene's germline CDR1 is SGHKS and CDR2 YYEKEE (reference sequence). The V gene end was trimmed by 0 bases and the J gene end by 8 bases; junction bases not matched to a gene: 7. The CDR3 spans 15 residues. The CDR3 spells CASSLVTGGPYEQFF. The CDR3 DNA follows: TGTGCCAGCAGCTTGGTGACGGGGGGGCCCTATGAGCAGTTCTTC. Variable domain in full (rest from reference TRBV5-5 and TRBJ2-1): DAGVTQSPTHLIKTRGQQVTLRCSPISGHKSVSWYQQVLGQGPQFIFQYYEKEERGRGNFPDRFSARQFPNYSSELNVNALLLGDSALYLCASSLVTGGPYEQFFGPGTRLTVL.

This clone occurred once. CDR3 bases: TGTGCCAGCAGCATAGGGGTTGCCGGCTACGAGCAGTACTTC. Amino acid sequence: CASSIGVAGYEQYF. The gene calls are TRBV5-5 and TRBJ2-7, with a weak D call TRBD1 (5 bases). The CDR3 runs 14 residues. Looked up from germline, CDR1 is SGHKS and CDR2 is YYEKEE (reference sequence). V lost 4 bases to trimming and J lost 3 bases, with 14 bases between them.

This clone was found once. The junction does not match germline at one end; this may be a read error. The rearrangement joins TRBV6-1 to TRBJ2-7; D might be TRBD2 (5 bases). Germline CDR1 and CDR2: MNHNS and SASEGT. The CDR3 has 15 amino acids. CDR3 loop: CASNDPRGLKWERYF. Written as DNA, the CDR3 is TGTGCCAGCAATGACCCCCGAGGACTTAAATGGGAGCGGTACTTC.

This chain connects TRBV30 to TRBJ1-2, with D possibly matching TRBD1 (6 bases). V lost 3 bases and J 4 bases, leaving 15 bases between the germline ends. This CDR3 contains 14 residues. Germline assignment: CDR1 GTSNPN and CDR2 SVGIG (reference sequence). The CDR3: CAWRLQQGRYGYTF. In DNA, the CDR3 is TGTGCCTGGAGGCTACAACAGGGCCGCTATGGCTACACCTTC. Full variable domain (rest looked up from reference TRBV30 and TRBJ1-2): SQTIHQWPATLVQPVGSPLSLECTVEGTSNPNLYWYRQAAGRGLQLLFYSVGIGQISSEVPQNLSASRPQDRQFILSSKKLLLSDSGFYLCAWRLQQGRYGYTFGSGTRLTVV.

This chain joins TRBV13 and TRBJ1-2; D ambiguous. V gave up 0 bases and J gave up 4 bases, with 12 bases separating them. CDR3 length: 15 residues. Germline CDR1 is PRHDT and CDR2 is FYEKMQ (reference sequence). This CDR3 reads CASSLGLGSSYGYTF. The CDR3 DNA sequence: TGTGCCAGCAGCTTAGGCCTAGGCAGCTCCTATGGCTACACCTTC.